The 9 T cell receptor beta chains below come from one sample, sequenced in a study of OX40 agonist ivuxolimab in advanced cancers. Libraries were prepared by immunoSEQ multiplex PCR; TCRdb keeps only in-frame clonotypes and omits some of them. The sample shows 80,000 to 100,000 clones, roughly 91% of them seen only once. Sequenced here: CD4+ or CD8+ T cells sorted from blood, sampled in a trial of the OX40 agonist ivuxolimab. These receptors all come from an adult with an advanced solid tumor such as melanoma, head and neck, liver or kidney cancer.

This clone came up once. This chain links TRBV7-8 with TRBJ2-3, with 14 bases identical to TRBD2. V lost 5 bases and J lost 7; bases outside the gene matches: 8. The CDR3 has 16 residues. The germline CDR1 and CDR2 sequences are SGHVS and FQNEAQ. In nucleotides, the CDR3 is TGTGCCAGCAGCCTACAGACTAGCGGGAGGGCCAATACGCAGTATTTT. Its translation: CASSLQTSGRANTQYF.

The rearrangement uses TRBV5-6 and TRBJ1-1; maybe TRBD1 (6 bases). In germline, CDR1 is SGHDT, CDR2 YYEEEE. Trimming took off 4 bases at V and 1 base at J, with 14 bases between the two ends. The CDR3 length is 15 residues. The CDR3 is CASSGDQGSNTEAFF. CDR3 sequence (DNA): TGTGCCAGCAGCGGCGACCAGGGGTCGAACACTGAAGCTTTCTTT.

The V gene is TRBV27, the J gene TRBJ2-5; 10 bases are shared with TRBD2. The CDR3 spans 15 residues. Per the germline V gene, CDR1 is MNHEY and CDR2 is SMNVEV (reference sequence). Trimming at V came to 4 bases and at J to 4 bases, leaving 6 bases not matched to a gene. As DNA, the CDR3 is TGTGCCAGCAGTTCTAGCGGGAGAGACCGAGAGACCCAGTACTTC. This encodes CASSSSGRDRETQYF.

For the CDR3, the DNA is TGTGCCAGCAGCAAACAGGGCACTAGCACAGATACGCAGTATTTT. This encodes CASSKQGTSTDTQYF. V usage is TRBV11-3 and J usage is TRBJ2-3, with TRBD1 as a possible D gene (6 bases). CDR3 size: 15 residues. The V gene lost 5 bases and the J gene lost 0 bases, with 12 bases spanning the gap. Germline CDR1 SGHNT, CDR2 YENEEA. Filled out from reference TRBV11-3 and TRBJ2-3, the complete variable domain reads EAGVVQSPRYKIIEKKQPVAFWCNPISGHNTLYWYLQNLGQGPELLIRYENEEAVDDSQLPKDRFSAERLKGVDSTLKIQPAELGDSAVYLCASSKQGTSTDTQYFGPGTRLTVL.

This rearrangement joins TRBV2 to TRBJ2-1; D is uncertain. The V and J ends lost 7 bases and 2 bases respectively, with 3 bases between them. Germline CDR1 is SNHLY and CDR2 is FYNNEI. This CDR3 region has 11 residues. The CDR3 region has the DNA TGTGCCAGCACTGCCTACAATGAGCAGTTCTTC. Residues: CASTAYNEQFF.

The chain combines TRBV6-5 with TRBJ2-7, with D possibly matching TRBD2 (6 bases). Germline CDR1 MNHEY, CDR2 SVGAGI. The V end was cut by 6 bases, the J end by 7 bases, with 22 bases between. The CDR3 spans 15 residues. CDR3 protein: CASSPGGAAGREQYF. In DNA, the CDR3 is TGTGCCAGCAGCCCAGGCGGGGCGGCAGGGCGGGAGCAGTACTTC.

This clone was recorded a few times. The chain recombines TRBV29-1 with TRBJ1-1, with 7 bases matching TRBD1. Germline values: CDR1 SQVTM, CDR2 ANQGSEA. The CDR3 consists of 12 residues. Losses at the gene ends were 6 bases for V and 5 bases for J; bases not matched to a gene: 6. DNA for the CDR3: TGCAGCGTCACAGGGGTTTTGACTGAAGCTTTCTTT. Protein sequence: CSVTGVLTEAFF.

J is TRBJ2-7 and V is TRBV7-2; no clear D. V lost 4 bases, J lost 1 base, and 11 bases lay in between. The CDR3 has 14 residues. Per the germline V gene, CDR1 is SGHTA and CDR2 is FQGNSA. CDR3 DNA: TGTGCCAGCAGCTCCCAAACAGCGTCCTACGAGCAGTACTTC. Residues: CASSSQTASYEQYF.

The chain links TRBV7-6 to TRBJ2-2; 11 positions match TRBD1. There are 15 residues in the CDR3. J lost 5 bases, V lost 7 bases, and 6 bases had no gene match. Germline V gene sequence: CDR1 SGHVS, CDR2 FNYEAQ. The CDR3 sequence is CASNQGTGGTGELFF. In DNA form, the CDR3 reads TGTGCCAGCAACCAGGGGACAGGGGGGACCGGGGAGCTGTTTTTT.